The rows below give T cell receptor beta chains drawn from one sample of a study of blood T cell repertoires in COVID-19. Clones were read by immunoSEQ multiplex PCR, and TCRdb kept only the in-frame ones, dropping some. Among some 350,000 clones listed, about 90% were seen once. The sample taken for sequencing was PBMCs or T cells enriched from blood (not recorded which). The receptor source for this set is a woman aged 25 to 39 who had recovered from COVID-19. Both conserved end residues are part of each CDR3. A D gene is named only where the DNA matches it firmly. A row's size may be missing; if present it is once, few, many or a size class.

TRBJ1-6 . TRBV19 . CASRIANSPLHF TGTGCCAGTAGAATAGCAAATTCACCCCTCCACTTT
TRBJ2-7 . TRBV6-5 . CASSYGSPVSSYEQYF TGTGCCAGCAGTTATGGGAGCCCAGTCTCCTCCTACGAGCAGTACTTC
TRBJ2-1 . TRBV5-1 . CASSPGEIGYNEQFF TGCGCCAGCAGCCCGGGGGAAATTGGCTACAATGAGCAGTTCTTC
TRBJ1-5 . TRBV28 TRBD1 CASGATGAGQPQHF TGTGCCAGCGGGGCGACAGGGGCAGGTCAGCCCCAGCATTTT
TRBJ1-3 . TRBV6-1 . CASSGWTDFSGNTIYF TGTGCCAGCAGTGGATGGACAGACTTCTCTGGAAACACCATATATTTT
TRBJ2-7 . TRBV27 . CASSWGVLGYEQYF TGTGCCAGCAGCTGGGGGGTGCTAGGGTACGAGCAGTACTTC
TRBJ1-1 . TRBV2 . CASNEGGGTEAFF TGTGCCAGCAACGAGGGGGGAGGGACTGAAGCTTTCTTT
TRBJ2-6 few TRBV19 . CASSIGGRSGANVLTF TGTGCCAGTAGTATAGGGGGGCGCTCTGGGGCCAACGTCCTGACTTTC
TRBJ2-6 . TRBV5-5 TRBD1 CASSFGQGGSGANVLTF TGTGCCAGCAGCTTCGGACAGGGAGGATCCGGGGCCAACGTCCTGACTTTC
TRBJ2-7 . TRBV3-1/TRBV3-2 . CASSQGPYEQYF TGTGCCAGCAGCCAAGGGCCCTACGAGCAGTACTTC
TRBJ2-5 . TRBV7-2 TRBD2 CASSPGLAVQETQYF TGTGCCAGCAGCCCGGGACTAGCGGTCCAAGAGACCCAGTACTTC
TRBJ2-7 once TRBV4-1 . CASSQDTSGSYEQYF TGCGCCAGCAGCCAAGATACTTCAGGATCCTACGAGCAGTACTTC
TRBJ2-1 . TRBV7-9 . CASSWTGSPYNEQFF TGTGCCAGCAGCTGGACGGGAAGCCCTTACAATGAGCAGTTCTTC
TRBJ2-1 . TRBV4-1 . CASSQMRQYEQFF TGCGCCAGCAGCCAAATGCGGCAATATGAGCAGTTCTTC
TRBJ2-1 once TRBV28 TRBD2 CASSPTRLAGGQSYNEQFF TGTGCCAGCAGTCCTACGAGACTAGCGGGCGGGCAATCATACAATGAGCAGTTCTTC
TRBJ1-1 . TRBV18 TRBD1 CASSTLLQGAGTEAFF TGTGCCAGCTCAACCCTCCTACAGGGGGCTGGGACTGAAGCTTTCTTT
TRBJ2-5 . TRBV3-1/TRBV3-2 TRBD2 CASSQGAGLGAETQYF TGTGCCAGCAGCCAAGGGGCGGGACTAGGGGCGGAGACCCAGTACTTC
TRBJ2-5 once TRBV5-1 TRBD1 CASSSGQLQETQYF TGCGCCAGCAGCTCGGGACAGCTTCAAGAGACCCAGTACTTC
TRBJ2-3 once TRBV6-5 TRBD2 CASSYSSGRGSDTQYF TGTGCCAGCAGTTACTCTAGCGGGAGGGGGTCAGATACGCAGTATTTT
TRBJ2-7 . TRBV4-2 TRBD2 CASSQGLGGRDHEQYF TGTGCCAGCAGCCAAGGGCTTGGCGGGAGGGACCACGAGCAGTACTTC
TRBJ1-2 . TRBV5-5 TRBD1 CASMIQGGLNYGYTF TGTGCCAGCATGATACAGGGGGGACTTAACTATGGCTACACCTTC
TRBJ2-1 . TRBV3-1/TRBV3-2 . CASSPTGTYNEQFF TGTGCCAGCAGCCCGACGGGTACCTACAATGAGCAGTTCTTC
TRBJ2-1 once TRBV5-1 TRBD2 CASSLTLAASYNEQFF TGCGCCAGCAGCTTGACCCTAGCGGCCTCCTACAATGAGCAGTTCTTC
TRBJ1-1 once TRBV19 . CASSILATNTEAFF TGTGCCAGTAGTATCTTGGCCACGAACACTGAAGCTTTCTTT
TRBJ1-3 . TRBV13 TRBD1 CASSRGQGASSSGNTIYF TGTGCCAGCAGCAGGGGACAGGGGGCCTCGAGCTCTGGAAACACCATATATTTT
TRBJ2-2 . TRBV7-3 TRBD2 CASSSGLAGGNTGELFF TGTGCCAGCAGCTCGGGACTAGCGGGGGGAAACACCGGGGAGCTGTTTTTT
TRBJ2-4 . TRBV3-1/TRBV3-2 TRBD2 CASSTPGLARDIQYF TGTGCCAGCAGCACTCCGGGACTAGCCCGTGACATTCAGTACTTC
TRBJ2-7 . TRBV27 . CASRPTGFSYEQYF TGTGCCAGCAGACCGACAGGTTTCTCCTACGAGCAGTACTTC
TRBJ1-2 . TRBV19 . CASSPGEQFYGYTF TGTGCCAGTAGTCCCGGGGAACAGTTTTATGGCTACACCTTC
TRBJ1-5 once TRBV4-1 . CASSQDSDQPQHF TGCGCCAGCAGCCAAGATAGCGATCAGCCCCAGCATTTT
TRBJ2-2 . TRBV24-1 TRBD1 CATSDFGGQGSAGELFF TGTGCCACCAGTGATTTCGGGGGACAGGGTAGTGCCGGGGAGCTGTTTTTT
TRBJ2-7 . TRBV3-1/TRBV3-2 TRBD2 CASSQEAASGLADPYEQYF TGTGCCAGCAGCCAAGAAGCGGCTAGCGGTCTAGCGGACCCCTACGAGCAGTACTTC
TRBJ1-5 . TRBV14 . CASSQEEGAAQHF TGTGCCAGCAGCCAAGAAGAGGGCGCAGCCCAGCATTTT
TRBJ1-3 . TRBV10-3 . CAIKDGGSGNTIYF TGTGCCATCAAGGACGGAGGCTCTGGAAACACCATATATTTT
TRBJ1-5 . TRBV12-5 . CASGLFGEGINQPQHF TGTGCTAGTGGTTTGTTCGGGGAGGGCATAAATCAGCCCCAGCATTTT
TRBJ2-3 once TRBV20-1 TRBD2 CSASRRENLLDTQYF TGCAGTGCTAGTCGGCGGGAGAATCTCTTGGATACGCAGTATTTT
TRBJ2-5 . TRBV5-6 . CASSRTKLKETQYF TGTGCCAGCAGCCGCACTAAGTTAAAAGAGACCCAGTACTTC
TRBJ2-1 . TRBV25-1 . CASTRGVVNEQFF TGTGCCAGCACCAGGGGAGTCGTAAATGAGCAGTTCTTC
TRBJ2-1 . TRBV7-6 . CASRPYREFIAYNEQFF TGTGCCAGCAGACCCTACAGGGAATTCATAGCCTACAATGAGCAGTTCTTC
TRBJ2-5 . TRBV15 TRBD2 CATSTPQAGGETQYF TGTGCCACCAGCACCCCGCAAGCGGGGGGAGAGACCCAGTACTTC